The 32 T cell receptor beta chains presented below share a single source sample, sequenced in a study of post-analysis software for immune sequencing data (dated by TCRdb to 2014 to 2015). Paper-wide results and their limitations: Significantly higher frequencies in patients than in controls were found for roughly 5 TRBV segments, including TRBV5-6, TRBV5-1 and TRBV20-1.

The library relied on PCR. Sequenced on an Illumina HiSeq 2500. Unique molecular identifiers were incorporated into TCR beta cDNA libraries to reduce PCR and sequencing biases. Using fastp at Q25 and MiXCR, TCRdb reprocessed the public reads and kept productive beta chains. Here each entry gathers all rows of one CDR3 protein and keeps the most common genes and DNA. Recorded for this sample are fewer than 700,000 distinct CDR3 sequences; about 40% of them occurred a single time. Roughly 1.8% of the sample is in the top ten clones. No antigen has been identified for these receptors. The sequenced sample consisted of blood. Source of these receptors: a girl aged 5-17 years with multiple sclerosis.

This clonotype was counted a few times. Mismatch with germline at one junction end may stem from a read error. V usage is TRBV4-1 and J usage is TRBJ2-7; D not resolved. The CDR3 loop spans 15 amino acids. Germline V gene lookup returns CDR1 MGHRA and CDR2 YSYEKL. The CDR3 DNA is TGCGCTAGCAGCCACCCGGGCCTCAATTCCTACGAGCAGTACTTC. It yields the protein CASSHPGLNSYEQYF.

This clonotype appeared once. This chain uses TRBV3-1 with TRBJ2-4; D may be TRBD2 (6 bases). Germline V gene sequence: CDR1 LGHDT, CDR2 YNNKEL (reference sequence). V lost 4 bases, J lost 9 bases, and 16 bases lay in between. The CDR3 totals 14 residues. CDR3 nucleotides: TGTGCCAGCAGCCTTTCGGCTGGGGGAGGCATTCAGTACTTC. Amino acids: CASSLSAGGGIQYF. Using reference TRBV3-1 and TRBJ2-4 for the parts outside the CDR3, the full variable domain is DTAVSQTPKYLVTQMGNDKSIKCEQNLGHDTMYWYKQDSKKFLKIMFSYNNKELIINETVPNRFSPKSPDKAHLNLHINSLELGDSAVYFCASSLSAGGGIQYFGAGTRLSVL.

The CDR3 bases are TGTGCCAGCAGCTTAGGAGGGGCGCCGAAGAACGAGCAGTACTTC. Residues: CASSLGGAPKNEQYF. The chain combines TRBV7-2 with TRBJ2-7; D is possibly TRBD1 or TRBD2 (5 bases each). Germline V gene sequence: CDR1 SGHTA, CDR2 FQGNSA. V was trimmed by 1 base and J by 5 bases, leaving 15 bases between them. This CDR3 region has 15 residues.

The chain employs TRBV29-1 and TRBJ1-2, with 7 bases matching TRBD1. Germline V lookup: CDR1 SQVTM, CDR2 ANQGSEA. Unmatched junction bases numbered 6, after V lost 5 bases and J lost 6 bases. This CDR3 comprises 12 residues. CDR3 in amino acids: CSVRPTGNGYTF. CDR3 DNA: TGCAGCGTTCGACCGACAGGGAATGGCTACACCTTC.

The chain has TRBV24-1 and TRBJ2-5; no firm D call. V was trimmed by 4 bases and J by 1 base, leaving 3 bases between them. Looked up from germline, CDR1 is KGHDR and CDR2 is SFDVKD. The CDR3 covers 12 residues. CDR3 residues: CATSEAQETQYF. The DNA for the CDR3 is TGTGCCACCAGTGAAGCCCAAGAGACCCAGTACTTC.

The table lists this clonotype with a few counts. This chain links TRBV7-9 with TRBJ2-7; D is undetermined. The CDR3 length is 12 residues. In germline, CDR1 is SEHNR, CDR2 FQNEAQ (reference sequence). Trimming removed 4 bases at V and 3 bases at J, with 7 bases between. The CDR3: CASSSWDYEQYF. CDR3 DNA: TGTGCCAGCAGCTCTTGGGACTACGAGCAGTACTTC.

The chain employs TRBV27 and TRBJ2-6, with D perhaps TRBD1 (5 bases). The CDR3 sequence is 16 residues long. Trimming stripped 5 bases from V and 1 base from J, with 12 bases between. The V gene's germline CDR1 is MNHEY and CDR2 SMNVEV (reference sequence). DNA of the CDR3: TGTGCCAGCAGTCGAAAGGACATATCTGGGGCCAACGTCCTGACTTTC. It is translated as CASSRKDISGANVLTF.

This CDR3 reads CASSPLGGTEISTDTQYF. CDR3 DNA: TGTGCCAGCTCACCACTTGGCGGAACGGAAATTAGCACAGATACGCAGTATTTT. The rearrangement links TRBV18 to TRBJ2-3; D remains ambiguous. V lost 1 base, J lost 0 bases, and 17 bases lay in between. This CDR3 spans 18 amino acids. The germline gives CDR1 KGHSH, CDR2 LQKENI.

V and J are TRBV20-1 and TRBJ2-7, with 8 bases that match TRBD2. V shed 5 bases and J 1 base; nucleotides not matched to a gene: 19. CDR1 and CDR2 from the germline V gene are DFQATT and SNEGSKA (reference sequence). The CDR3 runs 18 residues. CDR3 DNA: TGCAGTGCTCCCTTTTGGCAGGGGAAAACTAGCGGATCCTACGAGCAGTACTTC. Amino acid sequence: CSAPFWQGKTSGSYEQYF.

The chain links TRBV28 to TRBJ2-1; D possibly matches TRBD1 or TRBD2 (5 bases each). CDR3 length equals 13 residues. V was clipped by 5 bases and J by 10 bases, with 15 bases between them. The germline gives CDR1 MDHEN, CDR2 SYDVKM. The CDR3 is CASSGSGTFEQFF. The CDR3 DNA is TGTGCCAGCAGTGGATCCGGGACCTTCGAGCAGTTCTTC.

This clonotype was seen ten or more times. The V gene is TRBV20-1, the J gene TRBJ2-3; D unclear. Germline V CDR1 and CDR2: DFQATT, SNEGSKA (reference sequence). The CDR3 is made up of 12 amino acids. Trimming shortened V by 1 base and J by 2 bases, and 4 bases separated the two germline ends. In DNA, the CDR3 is TGCAGTGCTAGAGGGGACACAGATACGCAGTATTTT. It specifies CSARGDTDTQYF.

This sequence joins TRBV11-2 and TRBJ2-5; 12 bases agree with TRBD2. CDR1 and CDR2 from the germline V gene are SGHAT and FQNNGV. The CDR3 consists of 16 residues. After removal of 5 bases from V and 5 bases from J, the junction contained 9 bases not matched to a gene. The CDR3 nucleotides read TGTGCCAGCAGCCTACTAGCGGGGGGCTCGGGGGAGACCCAGTACTTC. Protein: CASSLLAGGSGETQYF.

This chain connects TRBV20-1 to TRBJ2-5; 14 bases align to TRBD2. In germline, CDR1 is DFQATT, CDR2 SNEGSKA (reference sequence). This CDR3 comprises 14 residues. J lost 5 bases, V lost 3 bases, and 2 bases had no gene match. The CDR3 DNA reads TGCAGTGCTAGGACTAGCGGGGGGGCTGAGACCCAGTACTTC. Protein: CSARTSGGAETQYF.

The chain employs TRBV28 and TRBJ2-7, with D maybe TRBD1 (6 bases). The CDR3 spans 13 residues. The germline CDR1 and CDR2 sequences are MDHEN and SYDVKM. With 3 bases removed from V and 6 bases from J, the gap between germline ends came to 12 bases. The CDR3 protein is CASSFQGLGEQYF. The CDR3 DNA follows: TGTGCCAGCAGTTTCCAGGGGCTAGGCGAGCAGTACTTC.

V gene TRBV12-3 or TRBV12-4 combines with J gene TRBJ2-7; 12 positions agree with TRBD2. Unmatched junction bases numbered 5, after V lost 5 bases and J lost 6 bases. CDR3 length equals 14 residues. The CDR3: CASSLLAGGGEQYF. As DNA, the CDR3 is TGTGCCAGCAGTCTACTAGCGGGAGGTGGCGAGCAGTACTTC.

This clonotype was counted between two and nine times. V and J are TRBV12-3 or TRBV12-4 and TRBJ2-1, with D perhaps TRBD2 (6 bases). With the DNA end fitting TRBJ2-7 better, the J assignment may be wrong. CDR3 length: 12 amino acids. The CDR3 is CASSGVGSEQYF. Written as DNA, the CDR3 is TGTGCCAGCAGTGGGGTCGGGAGCGAGCAGTACTTC.

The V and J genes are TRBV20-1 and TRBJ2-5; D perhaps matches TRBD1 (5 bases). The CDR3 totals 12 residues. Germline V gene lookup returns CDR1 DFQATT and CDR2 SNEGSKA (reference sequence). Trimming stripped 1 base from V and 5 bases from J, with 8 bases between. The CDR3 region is CSARAGLETQYF. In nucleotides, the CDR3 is TGCAGTGCTAGAGCAGGGCTGGAGACCCAGTACTTC.

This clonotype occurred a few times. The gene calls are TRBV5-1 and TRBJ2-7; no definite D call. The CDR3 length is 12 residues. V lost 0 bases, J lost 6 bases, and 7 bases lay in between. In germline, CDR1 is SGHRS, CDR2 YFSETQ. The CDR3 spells CASSLGFGEQYF. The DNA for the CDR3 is TGCGCCAGCAGCTTGGGGTTCGGCGAGCAGTACTTC.

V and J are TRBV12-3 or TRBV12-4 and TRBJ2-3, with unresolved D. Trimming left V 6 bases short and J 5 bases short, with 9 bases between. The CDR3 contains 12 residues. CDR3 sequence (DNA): TGTGCCAGCAGATTGGGGAAAGATACGCAGTATTTT. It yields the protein CASRLGKDTQYF.

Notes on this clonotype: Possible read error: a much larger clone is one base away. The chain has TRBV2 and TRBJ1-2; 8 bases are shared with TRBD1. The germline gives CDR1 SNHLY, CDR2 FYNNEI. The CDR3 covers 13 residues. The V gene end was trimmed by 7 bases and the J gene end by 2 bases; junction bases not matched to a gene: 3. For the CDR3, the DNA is TGTGCCAGCAACCGACAGGGGAACTATGGCTACACCTTC. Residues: CASNRQGNYGYTF.

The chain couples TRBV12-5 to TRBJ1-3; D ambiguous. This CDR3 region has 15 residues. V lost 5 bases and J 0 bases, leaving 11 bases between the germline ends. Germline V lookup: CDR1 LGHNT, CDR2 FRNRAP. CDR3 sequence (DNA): TGTGCTAGTGGTCTGGGTGTCGGCTCTGGAAACACCATATATTTT. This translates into CASGLGVGSGNTIYF. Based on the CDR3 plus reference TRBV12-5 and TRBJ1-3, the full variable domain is DARVTQTPRHKVTEMGQEVTMRCQPILGHNTVFWYRQTMMQGLELLAYFRNRAPLDDSGMPKDRFSAEMPDATLATLKIQPSEPRDSAVYFCASGLGVGSGNTIYFGEGSWLTVV.

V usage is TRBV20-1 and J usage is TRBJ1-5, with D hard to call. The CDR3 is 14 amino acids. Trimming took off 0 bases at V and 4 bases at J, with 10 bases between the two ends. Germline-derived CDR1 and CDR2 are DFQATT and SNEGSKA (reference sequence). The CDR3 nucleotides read TGCAGTGCTAGAGATCGTACGGGGAATCAGCCCCAGCATTTT. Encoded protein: CSARDRTGNQPQHF.

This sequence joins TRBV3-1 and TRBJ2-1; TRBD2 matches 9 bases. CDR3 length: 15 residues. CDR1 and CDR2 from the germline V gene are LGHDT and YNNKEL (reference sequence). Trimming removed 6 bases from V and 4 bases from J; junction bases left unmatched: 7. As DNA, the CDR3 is TGTGCCAGCAGTAATAGCGGGGGTAAATACAATGAGCAGTTCTTC. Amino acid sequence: CASSNSGGKYNEQFF.

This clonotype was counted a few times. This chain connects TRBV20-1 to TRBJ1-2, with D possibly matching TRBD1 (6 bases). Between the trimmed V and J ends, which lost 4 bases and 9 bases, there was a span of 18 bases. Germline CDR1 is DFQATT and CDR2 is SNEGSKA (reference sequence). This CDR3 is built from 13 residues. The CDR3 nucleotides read TGCAGTGCTATGGGGGCCAGGGCCGCCCGCTACACCTTC. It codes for CSAMGARAARYTF.

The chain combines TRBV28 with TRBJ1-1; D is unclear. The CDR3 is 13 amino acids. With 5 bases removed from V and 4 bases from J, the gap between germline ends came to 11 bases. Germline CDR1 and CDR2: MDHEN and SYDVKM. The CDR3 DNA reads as TGTGCCAGCAGTAGTCGAATGAGCACTGAAGCTTTCTTT. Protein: CASSSRMSTEAFF. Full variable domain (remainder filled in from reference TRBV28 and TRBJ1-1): DVKVTQSSRYLVKRTGEKVFLECVQDMDHENMFWYRQDPGLGLRLIYFSYDVKMKEKGDIPEGYSVSREKKERFSLILESASTNQTSMYLCASSSRMSTEAFFGQGTRLTVV.

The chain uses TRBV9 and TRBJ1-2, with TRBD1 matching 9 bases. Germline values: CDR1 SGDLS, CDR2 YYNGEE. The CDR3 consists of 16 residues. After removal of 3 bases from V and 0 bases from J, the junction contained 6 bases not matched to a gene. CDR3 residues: CASSADRGGPNYGYTF. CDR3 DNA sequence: TGTGCCAGCAGCGCGGACAGGGGAGGCCCTAACTATGGCTACACCTTC.

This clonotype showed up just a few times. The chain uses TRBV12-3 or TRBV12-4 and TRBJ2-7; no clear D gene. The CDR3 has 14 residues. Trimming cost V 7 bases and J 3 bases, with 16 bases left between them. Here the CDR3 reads CASTFSDRRYEQYF. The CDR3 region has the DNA TGTGCCAGCACTTTTTCGGACCGACGCTACGAGCAGTACTTC.

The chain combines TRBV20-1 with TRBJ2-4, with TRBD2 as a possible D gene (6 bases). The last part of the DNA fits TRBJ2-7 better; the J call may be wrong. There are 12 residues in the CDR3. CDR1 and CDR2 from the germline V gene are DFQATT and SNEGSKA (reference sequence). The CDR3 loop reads CSALAEAYEQYF. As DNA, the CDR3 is TGCAGTGCTTTAGCGGAGGCCTACGAGCAGTACTTC.

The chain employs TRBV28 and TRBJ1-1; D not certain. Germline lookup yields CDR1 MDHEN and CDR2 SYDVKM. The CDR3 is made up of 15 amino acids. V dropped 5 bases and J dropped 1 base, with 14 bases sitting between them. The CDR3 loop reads CASSRYNQRNTEAFF. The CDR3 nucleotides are TGTGCCAGCAGTCGATACAACCAACGGAACACTGAAGCTTTCTTT.

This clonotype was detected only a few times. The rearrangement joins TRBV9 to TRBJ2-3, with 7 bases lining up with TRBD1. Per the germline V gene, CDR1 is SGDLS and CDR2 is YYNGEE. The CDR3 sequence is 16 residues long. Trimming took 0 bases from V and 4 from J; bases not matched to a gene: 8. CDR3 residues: CASSVAGRGIADTQYF. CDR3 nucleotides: TGTGCCAGCAGCGTAGCGGGCAGGGGGATTGCAGATACGCAGTATTTT.

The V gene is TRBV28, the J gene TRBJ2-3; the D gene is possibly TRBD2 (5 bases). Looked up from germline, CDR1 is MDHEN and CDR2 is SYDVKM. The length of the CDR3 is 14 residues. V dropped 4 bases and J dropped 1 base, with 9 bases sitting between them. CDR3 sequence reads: CASSSAVGTDTQYF. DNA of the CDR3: TGTGCCAGCAGTTCAGCGGTTGGCACAGATACGCAGTATTTT.

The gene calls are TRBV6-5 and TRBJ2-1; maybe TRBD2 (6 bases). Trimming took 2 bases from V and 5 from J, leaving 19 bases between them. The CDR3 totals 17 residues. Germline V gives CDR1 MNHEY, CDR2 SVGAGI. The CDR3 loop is CASSYTSTSSLNNEQFF. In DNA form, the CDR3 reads TGTGCCAGCAGTTACACTAGCACTAGCTCCTTAAACAATGAGCAGTTCTTC.